These 9 T cell receptor beta chains originate from one sample sequenced in a study of response to subunit inactivated influenza vaccine. TCRdb redid the calling of the RT-PCR reads with MiXCR, one entry per CDR3 protein. The table has about 650,000 distinct CDR3 sequences, 11% to 15% seen once. Material: PBMCs from blood, obtained roughly 2 weeks before vaccination. The receptors were sampled from a man aged 45-65 years who received an inactivated influenza vaccine.

This clonotype was detected only a few times. The rearrangement uses TRBV4-1 and TRBJ1-4; D is perhaps TRBD1 (5 bases). The CDR3 has 17 amino acids. Germline V gene sequence: CDR1 MGHRA, CDR2 YSYEKL. With 1 base removed from V and 0 bases from J, the gap between germline ends came to 12 bases. The CDR3 DNA reads as TGCGCCAGCAGCCAAGTCGGAGGGACTGCAACTAATGAAAAACTGTTTTTT. Its protein is CASSQVGGTATNEKLFF.

This clonotype occurred a few times. The chain joins TRBV6-1 to TRBJ2-3; TRBD1 agrees at 8 bases. Unmatched junction bases numbered 7, after V lost 7 bases and J lost 4 bases. The CDR3 covers 14 residues. Germline V gene lookup returns CDR1 MNHNS and CDR2 SASEGT. CDR3 sequence reads: CASTKTGASDTQYF. The CDR3 nucleotides are TGTGCCAGCACTAAGACAGGGGCCTCAGATACGCAGTATTTT.

This clonotype was counted only a few times. The chain carries TRBV12-3 or TRBV12-4 and TRBJ1-5, with 8 bases fitting TRBD1. The CDR3 spans 11 residues. The V and J ends lost 8 bases and 6 bases, in that order; junction bases with no gene match: 0. Written as DNA, the CDR3 is TGTGCCAGCGGGACAGGTCAGCCCCAGCATTTT. Amino acid sequence: CASGTGQPQHF.

The rearrangement joins TRBV12-3 or TRBV12-4 to TRBJ1-2, with 11 bases matching TRBD1. Trimming at V came to 3 bases and at J to 4 bases, leaving 7 bases not matched to a gene. The CDR3 runs to 16 residues. This CDR3 reads CASSLAGGQGVYGYTF. DNA of the CDR3: TGTGCCAGCAGTTTGGCAGGGGGACAGGGGGTCTATGGCTACACCTTC.

The chain uses TRBV6-2 or TRBV6-3 and TRBJ2-2; 7 nucleotides align to TRBD2. This CDR3 spans 16 amino acids. Germline CDR1 and CDR2: MNHEY and SVGEGT. The V and J ends lost 5 bases and 2 bases, in that order; junction bases with no gene match: 8. The CDR3 DNA is TGTGCCAGCAGTCGAACCGGGACTATCAACACCGGGGAGCTGTTTTTT. It is translated as CASSRTGTINTGELFF.

The chain recombines TRBV20-1 with TRBJ1-1; possibly TRBD1 for D (5 bases). Germline CDR1 is DFQATT and CDR2 is SNEGSKA (reference sequence). The CDR3 is 13 residues long. Trimming removed 7 bases at V and 2 bases at J, with 14 bases between. This chain's CDR3 is CSGSTASNTEAFF. CDR3 sequence (DNA): TGCAGTGGTTCGACAGCTTCCAACACTGAAGCTTTCTTT.

This clonotype was counted many times. The V gene is TRBV20-1, the J gene TRBJ2-1; 13 bases are a match to TRBD2. The CDR3 contains 16 residues. V gave up 1 base and J gave up 6 bases; unmatched junction bases: 6. In germline, CDR1 is DFQATT, CDR2 SNEGSKA (reference sequence). CDR3: CSARAVLAGGVNEQFF. CDR3 in DNA: TGCAGTGCTAGAGCGGTACTAGCGGGAGGGGTCAATGAGCAGTTCTTC.

This clonotype was seen many times. The rearrangement links TRBV28 to TRBJ1-5; no definite D call. This CDR3 has 12 residues. With 1 base removed from V and 6 bases from J, the gap between germline ends came to 4 bases. Germline-derived CDR1 and CDR2 are MDHEN and SYDVKM. The CDR3 DNA sequence: TGTGCCAGCAGTTTATCTGGTCAGCCCCAGCATTTT. The encoded protein is CASSLSGQPQHF. Full variable domain (rest looked up from reference TRBV28 and TRBJ1-5): DVKVTQSSRYLVKRTGEKVFLECVQDMDHENMFWYRQDPGLGLRLIYFSYDVKMKEKGDIPEGYSVSREKKERFSLILESASTNQTSMYLCASSLSGQPQHFGDGTRLSIL.

This clonotype was observed once. The CDR3 coding sequence is TGCGCCAGCAGCTACATTGCGGGGGGCGCATCTGAAGCTTTCTTT. Its translation is CASSYIAGGASEAFF. This chain connects TRBV5-1 to TRBJ1-1, with D perhaps TRBD1 (6 bases). Germline V gene data show CDR1 as SGHRS and CDR2 as YFSETQ. This CDR3 contains 15 residues. V lost 3 bases and J lost 6, with 18 bases in between.